This TCR beta chain was recorded in a study of vaccination effects on CD4 cells after COVID-19. Turning to the study itself: After vaccination, a few convalescent patients were sampled at early and late time points. For each well, about 2 million PBMC were cultured with 10 IU/ml IL-2 and around 9 ug/ml peptides. Post-vaccine sampling occurred a median 72 days after the second dose.

Sequencing used immunoSEQ multiplex PCR; TCRdb keeps in-frame clones, though not all of them. This table has roughly 35,000 clones, 75% appearing once. Germline loops: CDR1 SGHAT, CDR2 FQNNGV. The V gene lost 0 bases and the J gene lost 7 bases, with 18 bases spanning the gap. The length of the CDR3 is 16 residues. This clone showed up just a few times. As yet, its antigen is unknown. CD4+ T cells were isolated after 10 days of culture. From March to December 2020, the person had a SARS-CoV-2 infection that was confirmed by PCR. Each person got two doses of an mRNA SARS-CoV-2 vaccine, BNT162b2 or mRNA-1273.

The rearrangement links TRBV11-2 to TRBJ2-5; tentative D call: TRBD1 (7 bases). The material sequenced was CD4+ T cells from PBMCs cultured without peptide, taken after COVID-19 vaccination. This receptor was identified in a human donor who had a prior SARS-CoV-2 infection. Written as DNA, the CDR3 is TGTGCCAGCAGCTTAGATCAGGGGGGACCGGGGACGACCCAGTACTTC. Protein product: CASSLDQGGPGTTQYF.